This T cell receptor (beta chain) was captured in a study of blood T cell repertoires in COVID-19. Across the whole study: Sites in the United States, Italy and Spain provided acute and convalescent COVID-19 samples.

The CDR3 is 16 amino acids. Per germline, CDR1 MNHNY and CDR2 SVGAGI (reference sequence). V dropped 3 bases and J dropped 2 bases, with 17 bases sitting between them. Libraries were prepared by immunoSEQ multiplex PCR; TCRdb keeps only in-frame clonotypes and omits some of them. The data contain about 180,000 clones, approximately 84% of them seen just once; the ten biggest clones take up about 6%. This clone was observed a handful of times. Individuals aged about 18 to 100 years were recruited from about two dozen US areas. The TCR originated in a woman aged 40-49 years with acute COVID-19. The rearrangement joins TRBV6-6 to TRBJ2-7; possibly TRBD2 for D (6 bases). Sequencing used PBMCs or T cells enriched from blood (not recorded which). CDR3 in DNA: TGTGCCAGCAGTTATAATCAAGGGACTGGGGCCTACGAGCAGTACTTC. Translating gives CASSYNQGTGAYEQYF.